This entry describes one TCR beta chain. This specimen comes from a study of blood T cell repertoires in COVID-19. The CDR3 sequence is 15 residues long. Germline V gene sequence: CDR1 SGHRS, CDR2 YFSETQ. With V trimmed by 6 bases and J by 4 bases, 8 bases remained unmatched. Repertoires were generated with immunoSEQ multiplex PCR, while TCRdb's copy carries only in-frame clones and drops some. Found here are approximately 46,000 clones, about 82% of them singletons; the top ten hold 14% to 15%. The chain recombines TRBV5-1 with TRBJ2-5; TRBD2 agrees at 11 bases. Sequencing was performed on peripheral blood. The clonotype originates from a human donor in a cohort sampled during active COVID-19. As DNA, the CDR3 is TGCGCCAGCAACCCGATTAGCGGGGGGGCAGAGACCCAGTACTTC. This gives the protein CASNPISGGAETQYF. The full variable domain, in which reference TRBV5-1 and TRBJ2-5 provide the parts outside the CDR3, is KAGVTQTPRYLIKTRGQQVTLSCSPISGHRSVSWYQQTPGQGLQFLFEYFSETQRNKGNFPGRFSGRQFSNSRSEMNVSTLELGDSALYLCASNPISGGAETQYFGPGTRLLVL.